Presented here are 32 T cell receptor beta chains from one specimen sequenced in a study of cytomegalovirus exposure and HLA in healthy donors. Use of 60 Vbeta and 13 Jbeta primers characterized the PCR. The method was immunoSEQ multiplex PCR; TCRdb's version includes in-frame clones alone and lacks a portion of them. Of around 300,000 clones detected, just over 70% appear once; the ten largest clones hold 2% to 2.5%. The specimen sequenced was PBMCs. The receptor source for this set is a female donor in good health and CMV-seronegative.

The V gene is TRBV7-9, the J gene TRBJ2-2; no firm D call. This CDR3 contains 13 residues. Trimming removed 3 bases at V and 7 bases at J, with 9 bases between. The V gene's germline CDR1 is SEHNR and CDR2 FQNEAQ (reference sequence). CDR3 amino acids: CASSFERGGELFF. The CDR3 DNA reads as TGTGCCAGCAGCTTCGAGCGTGGCGGGGAGCTGTTTTTT.

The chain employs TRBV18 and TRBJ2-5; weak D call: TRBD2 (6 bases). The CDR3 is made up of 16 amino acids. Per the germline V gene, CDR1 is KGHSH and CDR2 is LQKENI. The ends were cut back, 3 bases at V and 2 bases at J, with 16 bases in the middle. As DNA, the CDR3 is TGTGCCAGCTCACCTACCGTTGGGGGGACTCAAGAGACCCAGTACTTC. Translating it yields CASSPTVGGTQETQYF.

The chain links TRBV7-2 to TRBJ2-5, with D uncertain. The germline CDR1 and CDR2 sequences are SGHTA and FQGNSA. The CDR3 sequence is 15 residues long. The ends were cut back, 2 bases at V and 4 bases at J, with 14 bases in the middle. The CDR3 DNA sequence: TGTGCCAGCAGCTTATTTCAAGGCGGAAGAGAGACCCAGTACTTC. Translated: CASSLFQGGRETQYF.

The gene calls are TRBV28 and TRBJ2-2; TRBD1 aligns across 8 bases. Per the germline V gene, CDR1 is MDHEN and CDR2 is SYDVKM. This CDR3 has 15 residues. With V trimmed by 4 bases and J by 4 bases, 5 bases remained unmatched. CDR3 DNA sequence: TGTGCCAGCAGTTCCCGGACAGGGAGCACCGGGGAGCTGTTTTTT. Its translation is CASSSRTGSTGELFF. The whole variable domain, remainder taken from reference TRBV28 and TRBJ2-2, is DVKVTQSSRYLVKRTGEKVFLECVQDMDHENMFWYRQDPGLGLRLIYFSYDVKMKEKGDIPEGYSVSREKKERFSLILESASTNQTSMYLCASSSRTGSTGELFFGEGSRLTVL.

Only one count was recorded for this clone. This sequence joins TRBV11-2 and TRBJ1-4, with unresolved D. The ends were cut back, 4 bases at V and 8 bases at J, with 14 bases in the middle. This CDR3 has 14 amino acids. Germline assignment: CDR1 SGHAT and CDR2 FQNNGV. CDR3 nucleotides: TGTGCCAGCAGCTCCCATCTCGGGTACGAAAAACTGTTTTTT. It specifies CASSSHLGYEKLFF.

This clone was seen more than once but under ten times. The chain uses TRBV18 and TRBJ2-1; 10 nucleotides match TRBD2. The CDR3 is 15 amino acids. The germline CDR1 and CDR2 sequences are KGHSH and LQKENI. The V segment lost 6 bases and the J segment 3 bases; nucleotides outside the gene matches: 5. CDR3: CASSRTSGVYNEQFF. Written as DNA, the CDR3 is TGTGCCAGCTCGCGAACTAGCGGGGTCTACAATGAGCAGTTCTTC.

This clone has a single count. The CDR3 DNA follows: TGTGCCAGCAGCGTTGTGACCGGGACTAGCGGGAGTCCCGCTGAGCAGTTCTTC. Translation gives CASSVVTGTSGSPAEQFF. J is TRBJ2-1 and V is TRBV9, with 14 bases aligning to TRBD2. Germline lookup yields CDR1 SGDLS and CDR2 YYNGEE. V was clipped by 2 bases and J by 9 bases; unmatched bases: 13. The CDR3 totals 18 residues.

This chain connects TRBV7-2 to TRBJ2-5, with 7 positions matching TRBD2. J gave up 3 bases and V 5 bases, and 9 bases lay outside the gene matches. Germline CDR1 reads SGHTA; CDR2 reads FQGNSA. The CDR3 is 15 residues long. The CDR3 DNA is TGTGCCAGCAGCCGGGGCGGGGCGGGAGAAGAGACCCAGTACTTC. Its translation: CASSRGGAGEETQYF.

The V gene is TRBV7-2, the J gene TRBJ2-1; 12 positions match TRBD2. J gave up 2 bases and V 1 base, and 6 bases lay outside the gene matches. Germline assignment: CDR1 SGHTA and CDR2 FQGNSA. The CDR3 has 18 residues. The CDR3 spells CTSSLVSLAGGAYNEQFF. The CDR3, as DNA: TGTACCAGCAGCTTAGTTTCACTAGCGGGAGGCGCCTACAATGAGCAGTTCTTC.

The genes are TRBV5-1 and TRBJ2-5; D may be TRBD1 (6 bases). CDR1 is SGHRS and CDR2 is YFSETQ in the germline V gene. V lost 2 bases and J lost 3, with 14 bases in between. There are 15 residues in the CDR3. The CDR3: CASSFTERQEETQYF. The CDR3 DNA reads TGCGCCAGCAGCTTCACCGAGAGACAGGAAGAGACCCAGTACTTC.

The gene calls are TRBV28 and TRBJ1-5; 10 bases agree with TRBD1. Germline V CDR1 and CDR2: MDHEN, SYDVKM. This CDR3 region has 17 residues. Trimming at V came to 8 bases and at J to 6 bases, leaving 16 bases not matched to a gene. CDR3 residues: CASARQGAAAWSQPQHF. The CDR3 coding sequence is TGTGCCAGCGCCCGACAGGGGGCCGCCGCGTGGAGTCAGCCCCAGCATTTT.

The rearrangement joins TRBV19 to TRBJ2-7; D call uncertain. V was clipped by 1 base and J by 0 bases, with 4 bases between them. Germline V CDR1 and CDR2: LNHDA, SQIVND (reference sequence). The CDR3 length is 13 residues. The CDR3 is CASSIAISYEQYF. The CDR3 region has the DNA TGTGCCAGTAGTATAGCCATCTCCTACGAGCAGTACTTC.

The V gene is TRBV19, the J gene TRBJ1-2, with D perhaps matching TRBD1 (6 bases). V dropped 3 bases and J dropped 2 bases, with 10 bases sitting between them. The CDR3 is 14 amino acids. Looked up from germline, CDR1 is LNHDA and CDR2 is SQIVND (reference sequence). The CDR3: CASSIYRENYGYTF. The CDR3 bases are TGTGCCAGTAGTATCTACAGGGAGAACTATGGCTACACCTTC.

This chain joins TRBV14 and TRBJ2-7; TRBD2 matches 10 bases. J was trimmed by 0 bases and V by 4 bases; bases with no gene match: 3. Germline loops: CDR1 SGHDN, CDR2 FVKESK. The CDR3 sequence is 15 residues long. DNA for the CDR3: TGTGCCAGCAGCCTCACTAGCGGGATCTCCTACGAGCAGTACTTC. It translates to CASSLTSGISYEQYF.

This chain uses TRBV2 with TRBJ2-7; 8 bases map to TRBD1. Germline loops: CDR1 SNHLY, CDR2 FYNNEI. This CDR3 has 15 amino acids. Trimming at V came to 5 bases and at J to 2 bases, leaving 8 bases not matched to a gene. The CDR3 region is CASSYQGAPTYEQYF. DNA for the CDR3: TGTGCCAGCAGTTACCAGGGGGCTCCTACCTACGAGCAGTACTTC.

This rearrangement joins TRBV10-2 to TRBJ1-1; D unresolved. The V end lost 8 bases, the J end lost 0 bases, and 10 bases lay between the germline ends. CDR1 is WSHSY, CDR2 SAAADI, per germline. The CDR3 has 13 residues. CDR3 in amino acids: CASDRGLNTEAFF. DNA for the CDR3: TGCGCCAGCGACCGGGGTTTGAACACTGAAGCTTTCTTT.

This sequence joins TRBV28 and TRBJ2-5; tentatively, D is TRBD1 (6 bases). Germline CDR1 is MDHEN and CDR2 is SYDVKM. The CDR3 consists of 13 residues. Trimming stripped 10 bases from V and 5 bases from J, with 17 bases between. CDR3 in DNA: TGTGCCACCCGAGGGGGAGCCGATGAGACCCAGTACTTC. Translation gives CATRGGADETQYF.

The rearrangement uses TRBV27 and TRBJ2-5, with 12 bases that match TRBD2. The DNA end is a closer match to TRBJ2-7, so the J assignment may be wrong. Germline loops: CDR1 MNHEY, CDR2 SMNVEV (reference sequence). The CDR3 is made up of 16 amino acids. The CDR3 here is CASSPQTSGSLNEQYF. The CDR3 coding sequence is TGTGCCAGCAGTCCCCAGACTAGCGGGAGTCTGAACGAGCAGTACTTC.

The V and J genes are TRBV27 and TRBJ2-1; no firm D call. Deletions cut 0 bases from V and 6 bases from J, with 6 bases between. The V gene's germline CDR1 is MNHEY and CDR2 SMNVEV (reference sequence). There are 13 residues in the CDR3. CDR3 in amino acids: CASSLSSLNEQFF. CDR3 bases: TGTGCCAGCAGTTTATCGAGCCTCAATGAGCAGTTCTTC.

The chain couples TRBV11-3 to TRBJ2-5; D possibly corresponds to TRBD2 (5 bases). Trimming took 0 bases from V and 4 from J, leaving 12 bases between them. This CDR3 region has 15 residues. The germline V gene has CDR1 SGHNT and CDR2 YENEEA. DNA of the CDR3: TGTGCCAGCAGCTTAGATCAGGCCGGGGTAGAGACCCAGTACTTC. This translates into CASSLDQAGVETQYF.

The CDR3 is CASSLSGDENIQYF. The CDR3 DNA reads TGCGCCAGCAGCTTGTCGGGGGACGAAAACATTCAGTACTTC. This chain joins TRBV5-1 and TRBJ2-4, with D tentatively TRBD2 (6 bases). Trimming pared 1 base from V and 5 bases from J, leaving 10 bases between. The CDR3 contains 14 residues. Looked up from germline, CDR1 is SGHRS and CDR2 is YFSETQ.

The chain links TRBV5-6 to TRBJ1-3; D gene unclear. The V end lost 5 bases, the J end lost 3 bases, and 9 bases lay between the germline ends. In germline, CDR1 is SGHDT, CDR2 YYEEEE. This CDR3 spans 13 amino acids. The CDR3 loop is CASSWLRGNTIYF. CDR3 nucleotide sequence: TGTGCCAGCAGTTGGTTGCGTGGAAACACCATATATTTT. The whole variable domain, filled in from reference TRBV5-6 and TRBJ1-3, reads DAGVTQSPTHLIKTRGQQVTLRCSPKSGHDTVSWYQQALGQGPQFIFQYYEEEERQRGNFPDRFSGHQFPNYSSELNVNALLLGDSALYLCASSWLRGNTIYFGEGSWLTVV.

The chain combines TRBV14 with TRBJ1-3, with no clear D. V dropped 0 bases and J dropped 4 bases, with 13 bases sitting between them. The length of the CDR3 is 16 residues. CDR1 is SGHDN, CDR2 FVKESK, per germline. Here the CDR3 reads CASSQDLVSSGNTIYF. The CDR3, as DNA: TGTGCCAGCAGCCAAGATTTAGTGTCCTCCGGAAACACCATATATTTT. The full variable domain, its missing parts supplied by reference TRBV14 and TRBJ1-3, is EAGVTQFPSHSVIEKGQTVTLRCDPISGHDNLYWYRRVMGKEIKFLLHFVKESKQDESGMPNNRFLAERTGGTYSTLKVQPAELEDSGVYFCASSQDLVSSGNTIYFGEGSWLTVV.

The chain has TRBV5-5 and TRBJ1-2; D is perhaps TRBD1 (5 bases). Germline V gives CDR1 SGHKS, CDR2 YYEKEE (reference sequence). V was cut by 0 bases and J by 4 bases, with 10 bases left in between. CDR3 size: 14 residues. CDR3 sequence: CASSLGQGTYGYTF. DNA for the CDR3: TGTGCCAGCAGCTTGGGGCAGGGCACCTATGGCTACACCTTC.

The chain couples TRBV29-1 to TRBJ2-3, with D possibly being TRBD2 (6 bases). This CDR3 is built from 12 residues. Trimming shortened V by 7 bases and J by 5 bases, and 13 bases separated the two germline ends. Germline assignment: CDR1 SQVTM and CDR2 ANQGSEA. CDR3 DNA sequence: TGCAGCGCCCGGAGGGTAGGAGATACGCAGTATTTT. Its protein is CSARRVGDTQYF.

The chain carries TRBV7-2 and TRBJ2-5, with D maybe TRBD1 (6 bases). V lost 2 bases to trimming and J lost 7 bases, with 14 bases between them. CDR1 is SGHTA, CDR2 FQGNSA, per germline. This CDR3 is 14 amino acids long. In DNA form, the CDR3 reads TGTGCCAGCAGCTTAACCGGGGACAAGAGGACCCAGTACTTC. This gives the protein CASSLTGDKRTQYF. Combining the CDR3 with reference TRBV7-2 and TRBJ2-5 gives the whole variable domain GAGVSQSPSNKVTEKGKDVELRCDPISGHTALYWYRQSLGQGLEFLIYFQGNSAPDKSGLPSDRFSAERTGGSVSTLTIQRTQQEDSAVYLCASSLTGDKRTQYFGPGTRLLVL.

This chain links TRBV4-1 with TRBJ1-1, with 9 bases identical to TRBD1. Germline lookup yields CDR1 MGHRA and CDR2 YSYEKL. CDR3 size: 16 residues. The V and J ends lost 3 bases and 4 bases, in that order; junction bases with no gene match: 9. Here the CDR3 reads CASSHLRGTGTTEAFF. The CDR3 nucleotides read TGCGCCAGCAGCCATTTAAGGGGGACAGGGACCACTGAAGCTTTCTTT.

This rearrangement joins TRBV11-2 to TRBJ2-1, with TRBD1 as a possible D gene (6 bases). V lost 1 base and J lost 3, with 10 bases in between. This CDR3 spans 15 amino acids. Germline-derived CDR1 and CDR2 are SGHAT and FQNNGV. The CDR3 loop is CASSLGTAIYNEQFF. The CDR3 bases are TGTGCCAGCAGCTTAGGGACAGCGATCTACAATGAGCAGTTCTTC. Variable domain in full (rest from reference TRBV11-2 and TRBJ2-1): EAGVAQSPRYKIIEKRQSVAFWCNPISGHATLYWYQQILGQGPKLLIQFQNNGVVDDSQLPKDRFSAERLKGVDSTLKIQPAKLEDSAVYLCASSLGTAIYNEQFFGPGTRLTVL.

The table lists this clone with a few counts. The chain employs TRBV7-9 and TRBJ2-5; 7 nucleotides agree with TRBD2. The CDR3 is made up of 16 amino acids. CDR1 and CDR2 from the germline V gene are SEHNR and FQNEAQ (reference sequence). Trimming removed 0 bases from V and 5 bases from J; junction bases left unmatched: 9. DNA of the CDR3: TGTGCCAGCAGCTTAGCCCCTAGCGGTCCGAAGGAGACCCAGTACTTC. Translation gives CASSLAPSGPKETQYF.

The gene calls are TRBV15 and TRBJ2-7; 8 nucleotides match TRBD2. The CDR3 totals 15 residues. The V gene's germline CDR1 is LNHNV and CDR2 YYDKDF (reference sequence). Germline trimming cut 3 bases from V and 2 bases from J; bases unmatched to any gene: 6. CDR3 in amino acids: CATSRERAGAYEQYF. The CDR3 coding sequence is TGTGCCACCAGCAGGGAAAGAGCGGGAGCCTACGAGCAGTACTTC.

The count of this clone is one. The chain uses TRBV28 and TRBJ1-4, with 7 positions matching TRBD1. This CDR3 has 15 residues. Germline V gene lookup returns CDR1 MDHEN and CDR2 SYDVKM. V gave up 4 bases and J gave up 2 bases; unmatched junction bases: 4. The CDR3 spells CASSSGGWTNEKLFF. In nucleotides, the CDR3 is TGTGCCAGCAGTTCAGGGGGGTGGACTAATGAAAAACTGTTTTTT.

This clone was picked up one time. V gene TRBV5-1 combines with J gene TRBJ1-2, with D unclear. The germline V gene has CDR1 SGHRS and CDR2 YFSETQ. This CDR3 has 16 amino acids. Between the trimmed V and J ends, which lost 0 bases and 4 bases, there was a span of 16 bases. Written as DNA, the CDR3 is TGCGCCAGCAGCTTGGGTCTCTCTGGCAAAACCTATGGCTACACCTTC. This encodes CASSLGLSGKTYGYTF. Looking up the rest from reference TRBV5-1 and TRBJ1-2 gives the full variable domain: KAGVTQTPRYLIKTRGQQVTLSCSPISGHRSVSWYQQTPGQGLQFLFEYFSETQRNKGNFPGRFSGRQFSNSRSEMNVSTLELGDSALYLCASSLGLSGKTYGYTFGSGTRLTVV.